The rows below give T cell receptor beta chains drawn from one sample of a study of OX40 agonist ivuxolimab in advanced cancers. Clones were sequenced by immunoSEQ multiplex PCR, and TCRdb holds only the in-frame ones, with some missing. The table lists 85,000 to 130,000 clones, about nine tenths of them singletons, with approximately 0.48% in the top ten. The input for sequencing was CD4+ or CD8+ T cells sorted from blood, taken in a trial of the OX40 agonist ivuxolimab. These receptors all stem from an adult with an advanced solid tumor such as melanoma, head and neck, liver or kidney cancer. Each CDR3 is given without its conserved first and last residue.

CDR3	V	J
ASSLVDIGSYEQY	TRBV7-2	TRBJ2-7
ASSSTGGAPETQY	TRBV13	TRBJ2-5
EDNEQF	TRBV7-8	TRBJ2-1
ASVTGKGGKQY	TRBV19	TRBJ2-7
ATSLKDRFYEQY	TRBV6-5	TRBJ2-7
ASSPSSDREAF	TRBV4-1	TRBJ1-1
ASSEYGLRGDTQY	TRBV25-1	TRBJ2-3
ASSQEELGAGGDTQY	TRBV4-1	TRBJ2-3
ASSSSDREGYEQY	TRBV6-6	TRBJ2-7
ASSQDGTGLTYEQY	TRBV4-1	TRBJ2-7
ASSLAGGVDTGELF	TRBV5-1	TRBJ2-2
ASIPHLVGLTAWGKNIQY	TRBV28	TRBJ2-4
AWRALRTISPLH	TRBV30	TRBJ1-6
ASGSDRGGNEQF	TRBV12-5	TRBJ2-1
ASTAGVGNQPQH	TRBV2	TRBJ1-5
ASSSGQGLDEQF	TRBV7-2	TRBJ2-1
ASKRGGDSGNTIY	TRBV6-5	TRBJ1-3
ASSLRLAGGGSEQY	TRBV7-8	TRBJ2-7
AWFHPGPTGELF	TRBV30	TRBJ2-2
ASSPPLQGKEAF	TRBV18	TRBJ1-1
ASSLDPFVTDTQY	TRBV7-2	TRBJ2-3
ASSLPGQGLAGGFSYEQY	TRBV28	TRBJ2-7
ASSLDLYGYT	TRBV28	TRBJ1-2
ASSLIGVGGRSNYEQY	TRBV5-4	TRBJ2-7
ASSSDRDIQY	TRBV11-1	TRBJ2-4
ASSLSGTGAPQH	TRBV27	TRBJ1-5